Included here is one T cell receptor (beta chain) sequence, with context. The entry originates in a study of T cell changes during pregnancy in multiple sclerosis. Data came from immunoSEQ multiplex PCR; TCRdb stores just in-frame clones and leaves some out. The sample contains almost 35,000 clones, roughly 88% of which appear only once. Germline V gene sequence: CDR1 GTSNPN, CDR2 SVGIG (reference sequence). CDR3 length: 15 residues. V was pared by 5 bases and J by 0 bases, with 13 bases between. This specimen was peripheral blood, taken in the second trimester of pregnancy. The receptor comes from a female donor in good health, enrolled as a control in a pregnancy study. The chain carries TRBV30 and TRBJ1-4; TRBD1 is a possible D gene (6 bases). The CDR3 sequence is CAWSVGASTNEKLFF. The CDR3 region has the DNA TGTGCCTGGTCGGTGGGGGCCTCAACTAATGAAAAACTGTTTTTT.